What follows is one T cell receptor (beta chain) and its context. Its antigen is currently unknown. The junction differs from germline at one of its ends, possibly a read error. Within the sample, other DNA sequences also encode this same CDR3. None of the patients had undergone any treatment ahead of thyroid surgery. This specimen belongs to a study of metastatic and nonmetastatic thyroid tumors. Study background: Malignant thyroid and benign thyroid patients provided blood and tumor or nodule tissue whose repertoires were compared.

The CDR3 spans 15 residues. Germline-derived CDR1 and CDR2 are SGHRS and YFSETQ. The authors' processing: The distant-metastasis classifier for papillary thyroid cancer was built from CDR3 differences across clinicopathological groups. TCRdb ran MiXCR on the PCR reads. The authors' filters were not applied to this entry. The sample includes some 22,000 clones, roughly 20% of them seen just once. Study-level points and caveats: Benign nodules reportedly had significantly lower TCR beta diversity than malignant thyroid tumors in blood and tumor.

This clonotype was obtained from a male donor with papillary thyroid cancer or a benign thyroid nodule (not recorded which). Some clones in this sample may be carry-over from other donors' samples. The sample taken for sequencing was blood. The chain combines TRBV5-1 with TRBJ2-7; possible D gene TRBD1, 5 bases. CDR3 amino acids: CASSSVGPVHYEQYF. DNA for the CDR3: TGCGCTAGCAGCTCCGTGGGGCCAGTACATTACGAGCAGTACTTC.